Following are 10 T cell receptor beta chains from one sample sequenced in a study of T cell repertoires in cytomegalovirus infection. No cognate antigen is known for these TCRs. TCRdb ran MiXCR on the reads and lists one entry per CDR3 protein. Of roughly 570,000 distinct CDR3 sequences listed, approximately 40% were seen once; the top ten hold about 48%. This sample comprised cultured PBMCs, obtained from culture after CMV antigen stimulation. These TCRs come from a human donor in good health (CMV status not recorded). Some clones in this sample may be carry-over from other donors' samples.

The chain recombines TRBV20-1 with TRBJ1-6, with D possibly being TRBD1 (5 bases). Germline assignment: CDR1 DFQATT and CDR2 SNEGSKA (reference sequence). This CDR3 contains 14 residues. V shed 6 bases and J shed 1 base, with 10 bases lying between them. CDR3 nucleotide sequence: TGCAGTGCGGGGGAAGAGTCCTATAATTCACCCCTCCACTTT. Amino acid sequence: CSAGEESYNSPLHF.

J is TRBJ1-3 and V is TRBV4-3; D gene ambiguous. V dropped 3 bases and J dropped 4 bases, with 16 bases sitting between them. Per germline, CDR1 LGHNA and CDR2 YSLEER. The CDR3 consists of 16 residues. Here the CDR3 DNA reads TGCGCCAGCAGCCAGGATCTTCGGGCGGAAGGAAACACCATATATTTT. Translated: CASSQDLRAEGNTIYF.

This rearrangement joins TRBV4-2 to TRBJ1-6; 10 bases are shared with TRBD1. This CDR3 comprises 14 residues. From germline, CDR1 is LGHNA and CDR2 YNFKEQ. The V and J ends lost 1 base and 9 bases, in that order; junction bases with no gene match: 0. CDR3 DNA: TGTGCCAGCAGCCAAGGGACAGGGGGTTCACCCCTCCACTTT. Amino acids: CASSQGTGGSPLHF.

This clonotype was observed a handful of times. The gene calls are TRBV7-9 and TRBJ2-7, with 13 bases lining up with TRBD2. J gave up 4 bases and V 1 base, and 7 bases lay outside the gene matches. The CDR3 sequence is 17 residues long. Germline V gene sequence: CDR1 SEHNR, CDR2 FQNEAQ (reference sequence). The CDR3 bases are TGTGCCAGCAGCTTAGGAACCGGGACTAGCGGGACGTACGAGCAGTACTTC. It codes for CASSLGTGTSGTYEQYF.

This clonotype was observed a few times. V is TRBV28 and J is TRBJ1-1; the D is unclear. V was cut by 3 bases and J by 6 bases, with 17 bases left in between. Germline CDR1 and CDR2: MDHEN and SYDVKM. The CDR3 sequence is 15 residues long. The CDR3 protein is CASSFRPGPTAEAFF. The CDR3 DNA reads as TGTGCCAGCAGTTTCCGACCCGGCCCTACGGCTGAAGCTTTCTTT.

The chain combines TRBV7-2 with TRBJ2-1, with 7 bases aligning to TRBD1. V gave up 5 bases and J gave up 8 bases; unmatched junction bases: 15. CDR3 length equals 16 residues. In germline, CDR1 is SGHTA, CDR2 FQGNSA. CDR3 loop: CASSRKLPGGSDEQFF. DNA of the CDR3: TGTGCCAGCAGCCGGAAGTTGCCAGGGGGATCGGATGAGCAGTTCTTC. Full variable domain (rest looked up from reference TRBV7-2 and TRBJ2-1): GAGVSQSPSNKVTEKGKDVELRCDPISGHTALYWYRQSLGQGLEFLIYFQGNSAPDKSGLPSDRFSAERTGGSVSTLTIQRTQQEDSAVYLCASSRKLPGGSDEQFFGPGTRLTVL.

The rearrangement links TRBV28 to TRBJ1-4; no definite D call. Trimming removed 2 bases at V and 3 bases at J, with 10 bases between. Germline V lookup: CDR1 MDHEN, CDR2 SYDVKM. This CDR3 has 15 residues. For the CDR3, the DNA is TGTGCCAGCAGTTTACTCGGAGAAGCTAATGAAAAACTGTTTTTT. The encoded protein is CASSLLGEANEKLFF.

The CDR3, as DNA: TGCGCCAGCAGCGCCACTAGCGTAAGCTCCTACAATGAGCAGTTCTTC. Its translation: CASSATSVSSYNEQFF. The chain uses TRBV5-1 and TRBJ2-1; 7 nucleotides match TRBD2. The CDR3 is 16 amino acids. Germline values: CDR1 SGHRS, CDR2 YFSETQ. The ends lost 4 bases at V and 0 bases at J; junction bases unmatched: 7.

This chain joins TRBV12-3 or TRBV12-4 and TRBJ2-3; D may correspond to TRBD1 or TRBD2 (5 bases each). CDR3 length: 14 amino acids. Trimming stripped 5 bases from V and 4 bases from J, with 13 bases between. The CDR3, as DNA: TGTGCCAGCAGTGGGGACCCGACGGCAGATACGCAGTATTTT. Translated: CASSGDPTADTQYF.

This clonotype turned up a few times. The chain links TRBV27 to TRBJ1-4; D gene ambiguous. The CDR3 runs to 14 residues. Between the trimmed V and J ends, which lost 5 bases and 4 bases, there was a span of 11 bases. Germline V gene data show CDR1 as MNHEY and CDR2 as SMNVEV (reference sequence). CDR3: CASSRTFLNEKLFF. CDR3 bases: TGTGCCAGCAGTCGGACTTTTCTTAATGAAAAACTGTTTTTT.